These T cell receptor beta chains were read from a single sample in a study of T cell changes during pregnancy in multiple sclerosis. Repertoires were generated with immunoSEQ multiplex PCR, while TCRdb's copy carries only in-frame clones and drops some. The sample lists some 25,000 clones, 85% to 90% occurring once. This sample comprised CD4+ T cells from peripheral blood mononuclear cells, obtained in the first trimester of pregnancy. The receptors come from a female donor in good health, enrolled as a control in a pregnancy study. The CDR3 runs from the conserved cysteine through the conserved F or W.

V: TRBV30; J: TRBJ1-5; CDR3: CAWSQRVDQPQHF
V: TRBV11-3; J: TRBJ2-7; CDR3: CASSLSGGAGTYF
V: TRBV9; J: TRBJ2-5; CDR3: CASSPFSGGGLETQYF
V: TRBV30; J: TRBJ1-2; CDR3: CAWSVQGARGYTF
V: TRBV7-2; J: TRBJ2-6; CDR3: CASRRDFAGANVLTF
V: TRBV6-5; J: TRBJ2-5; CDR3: CASSIGTSGRTQYF
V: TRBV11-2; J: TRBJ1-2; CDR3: CASSSKETGGYGYTF
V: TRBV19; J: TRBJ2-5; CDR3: CASSAQGPGGQETQYF
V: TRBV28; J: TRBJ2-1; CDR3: CASTPVATIYNEQFF
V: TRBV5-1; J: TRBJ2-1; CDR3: CASKKGQGAYNEQFF
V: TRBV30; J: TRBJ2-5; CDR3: CAWSVSGGALETQYF
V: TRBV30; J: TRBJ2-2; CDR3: CAWSDLTGELFF
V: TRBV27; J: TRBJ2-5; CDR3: CASSFTLRTSGKTQYF
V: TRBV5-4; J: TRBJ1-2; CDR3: CASSWRGVLDGYTF
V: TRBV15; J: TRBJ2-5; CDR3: CATSRLAGETQYF
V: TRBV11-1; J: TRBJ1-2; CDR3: CASRPGTGYGYTF
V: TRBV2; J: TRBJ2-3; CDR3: CASSYAPLAGGTERAQYF
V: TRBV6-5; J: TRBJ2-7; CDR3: CASNDYPSYEQYF
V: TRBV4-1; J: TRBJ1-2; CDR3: CASSQEVARPSYGYTF
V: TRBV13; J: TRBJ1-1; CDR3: CASSYRNTEAFF
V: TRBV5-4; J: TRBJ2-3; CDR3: CASSGRDRGYTQYF
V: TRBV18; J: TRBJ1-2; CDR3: CASSPKSGENYGYTF